This T cell receptor (beta chain) appears in the sequencing data of a study of PD-L1 blockade in urothelial cancer. Study-level information: The analyses of blood took place 3 weeks (second dose) and 6 weeks after treatment start. Researchers found blood samples held a median of approximately 150,000 T cells.

Measured with immunoSEQ multiplex PCR; TCRdb has only the in-frame clones, and not every one. Here the sample spans some 40,000 clones, approximately 90% being singletons. Notes on this clone: Its antigen is unidentified.

The time point: pretreatment peripheral blood. General observations from the study: Pretreatment blood TCR clonality under the median forecast improved survival. Durable-benefit patients expanded tumor-associated blood clones more at 3 weeks.

Germline V gene sequence: CDR1 MNHNY, CDR2 SVGAGI (reference sequence). The CDR3 sequence is 13 residues long. V was clipped by 5 bases and J by 10 bases, with 17 bases between them. This clonotype was obtained from a donor at least 40 years old with urothelial cancer. This chain joins TRBV6-6 and TRBJ1-1; perhaps TRBD1 as D (6 bases). The sample was PBMCs, taken around atezolizumab (anti-PD-L1) treatment. The CDR3 bases are TGTGCCAGCAGTCTCACAGGGTCCACGTTAGCTTTCTTT. Protein: CASSLTGSTLAFF.